A single TCR beta chain is shown here with its context. Its antigen is not identified. The sample comes from a study of OX40 agonist ivuxolimab in advanced cancers. Study overall: Therapy given before enrollment (anti-PD-1, anti-PD-L1 or anti-CTLA-4) was allowed, and 35% to 45% had some. Three patients, one with hepatocellular carcinoma and two with cutaneous melanoma, responded partially. Findings of the study overall: Averaging showed that CD8+ T cells had more expanded clones than CD4+ did.

Per the germline V gene, CDR1 is LNHNV and CDR2 is YYDKDF (reference sequence). The length of the CDR3 is 14 residues. Deletions cut 1 base from V and 10 bases from J, with 14 bases between. TCRdb keeps only in-frame clones here, not all; method: immunoSEQ multiplex PCR. The repertoire has 40,000 or so clones, around 82% of them found once; the top ten carry about 7.6%. Blood specimens came from baseline, cycle 4 day 1, and cycle 7 day 1. Sequencing was performed on CD4+ or CD8+ T cells sorted from blood, taken in a trial of the OX40 agonist ivuxolimab. The chain combines TRBV15 with TRBJ2-1, with D hard to call. This clonotype originated in an adult with an advanced solid tumor such as melanoma, head and neck, liver or kidney cancer. CDR3 nucleotide sequence: TGTGCCACCAGCAGAGGAAGTCCCTTTGAGGAGCAGTTCTTC. Residues: CATSRGSPFEEQFF. The variable domain in full, completed from reference TRBV15 and TRBJ2-1, reads DAMVIQNPRYQVTQFGKPVTLSCSQTLNHNVMYWYQQKSSQAPKLLFHYYDKDFNNEADTPDNFQSRRPNTSFCFLDIRSPGLGDTAMYLCATSRGSPFEEQFFGPGTRLTVL.